A selection of T cell receptor beta chains follows, all from one sample in a study of blood T cell repertoires in COVID-19. Generated by immunoSEQ multiplex PCR, the TCRdb table keeps only in-frame clones and is missing some. The sample gives roughly 47,000 clones, 80% to 90% of which show up once; about a sixth is in the top ten. The sample taken for sequencing was peripheral blood. The receptors derive from a man in his 70s with active COVID-19. The CDR3 runs from the conserved cysteine through the conserved F or W. A D gene is named only where the DNA matches it firmly. Rows give clone size only sometimes, using once, few, many, or a class for an expanded clone.

>-|TRBJ2-1|TRBV7-2|TRBD1
TGTGCCAGCACTGGGACAGGGGGCTTTGATGAGCAGTTCTTC
CASTGTGGFDEQFF
>-|TRBJ2-7|TRBV5-8|TRBD2
TGTGCCAGCAGCCTAGGACTAGCGGAGTCCTACGAGCAGTACTTC
CASSLGLAESYEQYF
>-|TRBJ2-3|TRBV7-9|-
TGTGCCAGCAGTTTAACTCACCCCACAGGGTACACAGATACGCAGTATTTT
CASSLTHPTGYTDTQYF
>-|TRBJ2-7|TRBV7-6|TRBD1
TGTGCCAGCAGCCCATCTCGGGACAGGGGCTACGAGCAGTACTTC
CASSPSRDRGYEQYF
>-|TRBJ1-1|TRBV9|-
TGTGCCAGCAGCGTGGTCACGGGAGGAAACACTGAAGCTTTCTTT
CASSVVTGGNTEAFF
>-|TRBJ2-2|TRBV7-9|TRBD1
TGTGCCAGCAGCCTCGGGGACAGACTGAACACCGGGGAGCTGTTTTTT
CASSLGDRLNTGELFF
>once|TRBJ1-4|TRBV6-6|-
TGTGCCAGCAGTATTTCTGCAACTAATGAAAAACTGTTTTTT
CASSISATNEKLFF
>-|TRBJ2-1|TRBV4-1|-
TGCGCCAGCAGCCAGCTGATCGGCAATGAGCAGTTCTTC
CASSQLIGNEQFF
>-|TRBJ1-5|TRBV5-1|TRBD1
TGCGCCAGCAGCTTGGCAGGGGGTCAGCCCCAGCATTTT
CASSLAGGQPQHF
>-|TRBJ1-2|TRBV28|-
TGTGCCAGCAGTTTACCCGACTATGGCTACACCTTC
CASSLPDYGYTF
>-|TRBJ2-7|TRBV7-9|TRBD1
TGTGCCAGCAGCCCAGGACAGGGGGCCTACGAGCAGTACTTC
CASSPGQGAYEQYF
>-|TRBJ2-3|TRBV7-2|TRBD2
TGTGCCAGCAGCTTAGTATGGACGGGGGGGCCCTCAGATACGCAGTATTTT
CASSLVWTGGPSDTQYF
>once|TRBJ1-1|TRBV5-1|-
TGCGCCAGCAGCTTGGGCACAGAAGACACTGAAGCTTTCTTT
CASSLGTEDTEAFF
>-|TRBJ1-2|TRBV4-2|-
TGTGCCAGCAGCCAAGATCTTGGGGCTGGCTACACCTTC
CASSQDLGAGYTF
>once|TRBJ1-1|TRBV27|-
TGTGCCAGCAACGTCCGCGGAGGGAACACTGAAGCTTTCTTT
CASNVRGGNTEAFF
>-|TRBJ2-3|TRBV6-5|TRBD1
TGTGCCAGCAGGGTCGACAGGGTGGGGCGGGATACGCAGTATTTT
CASRVDRVGRDTQYF
>-|TRBJ2-7|TRBV14|-
TGTGCCAGCAGCCAAGACCAATCCTACGAGCAGTACTTC
CASSQDQSYEQYF
>-|TRBJ1-1|TRBV19|-
TGTGCCAGTCAGAATACAGGGTCTTCGTTCGAAGCTTTCTTT
CASQNTGSSFEAFF
>-|TRBJ2-2|TRBV6-2/TRBV6-3|TRBD1
TGTGCCAGCAGTGTCCAGGGGGCGTCAGGCGGGGAGCTGTTTTTT
CASSVQGASGGELFF
>-|TRBJ2-1|TRBV6-2/TRBV6-3|TRBD1
TGTGCCAGCAGTTACGGCCGGGACAGGGACCACAATGAGCAGTTCTTC
CASSYGRDRDHNEQFF
>once|TRBJ1-5|TRBV12-3/TRBV12-4|-
TGTGCCAGCAGTTTCGGCCAGGGTCAGCCCCAGCATTTT
CASSFGQGQPQHF